The entry below describes one T cell receptor beta chain. Its matching antigen is unknown. The PCR ran on 60 Vbeta and 13 Jbeta primers. Measured with immunoSEQ multiplex PCR; TCRdb has only the in-frame clones, and not every one. Of some 120,000 clones in the sample, 75% to 85% are singletons; the top ten hold roughly 3.5%. The data were obtained in a study of cytomegalovirus exposure and HLA in healthy donors. Whole-study results and caveats: Most TCR sequences showed up rarely, but some public TCRs showed up in many donors. Earlier analysis yielded a pattern in which most TCR beta V segments were productive about 90% or about 30% of the time. In a later analysis, the majority of CMV-associated beta chains seemingly showed HLA restriction. In a later analysis, at a false discovery rate of 0.05, roughly 17,000 TCR beta sequences were associated with HLA alleles.

Germline loops: CDR1 LNHDA, CDR2 SQIVND (reference sequence). Trimming pared 6 bases from V and 6 bases from J, leaving 23 bases between. The CDR3 extends over 17 amino acids. The receptor was derived from a male donor in good health and CMV-seronegative. The V call is TRBV19, the J call TRBJ1-4; D is ambiguous. Sequenced: PBMCs. The DNA for the CDR3 is TGTGCCAGTAGCCCCAACAAGCCGGGAACGTTTTATGAAAAACTGTTTTTT. Translating it yields CASSPNKPGTFYEKLFF.